The 5 T cell receptor beta chains below all came from one sample that was sequenced in a study of T-cell memory formation after mild COVID-19. TCRdb re-called the 5' RACE reads with MiXCR, one entry per CDR3 protein. The sample includes just under 350,000 distinct CDR3 sequences, 10% to 15% seen only once; the top ten take roughly 23%. The material sequenced was PBMCs or a T cell subset sorted from them (not recorded which). The receptor set was obtained from a man between 18 and 35 years old who had mild COVID-19 (a few samples of this study predate the infection). Cell type and time point are not known.

This chain uses TRBV10-3 with TRBJ1-1, with 7 bases fitting TRBD1. Germline CDR1 and CDR2: ENHRY and SYGVKD. V dropped 7 bases and J dropped 0; count of bases not matched to a gene: 2. The CDR3 is 13 amino acids. The CDR3 DNA reads TGTGCCATCACCACAGGGGTGAACACTGAAGCTTTCTTT. It translates to CAITTGVNTEAFF.

This chain uses TRBV5-1 with TRBJ2-1, with TRBD2 matching over 8 bases. Germline CDR1 reads SGHRS; CDR2 reads YFSETQ. This CDR3 is built from 17 residues. V trimming: 4 bases; J trimming: 0 bases; junction bases outside the gene matches: 9. The CDR3 is CASSPGGTLSSYNEQFF. CDR3 sequence (DNA): TGCGCCAGCAGCCCGGGGGGGACTCTGAGCTCCTACAATGAGCAGTTCTTC.

A word on this clonotype: Germline is not matched at one junction end, which may reflect a read error. The rearrangement uses TRBV4-1 and TRBJ1-6; D ambiguous. The CDR3 runs 15 residues. Germline V lookup: CDR1 MGHRA, CDR2 YSYEKL. CDR3 DNA: TGCGCCAGCAGACAAGATCCTTTATTTAATTCACCCCTCCACTTT. Protein product: CASRQDPLFNSPLHF.

The table lists this clonotype with many counts. The J gene is TRBJ2-1, the V gene TRBV10-3; 9 positions agree with TRBD1. CDR3 length: 15 residues. The germline CDR1 and CDR2 sequences are ENHRY and SYGVKD. J lost 2 bases, V lost 5 bases, and 4 bases had no gene match. The CDR3 bases are TGTGCCATCAGTCCGGGACAGGGAGCCTACAATGAGCAGTTCTTC. Its translation is CAISPGQGAYNEQFF.

This rearrangement joins TRBV29-1 to TRBJ1-2; 9 bases map to TRBD1. Germline loops: CDR1 SQVTM, CDR2 ANQGSEA. J gave up 8 bases and V 4 bases, and 8 bases lay outside the gene matches. The CDR3 runs 13 residues. The CDR3 nucleotides are TGCAGCGTTGCGGACAGGGGCAGTTTGGGCTACACCTTC. Amino acid sequence: CSVADRGSLGYTF. The complete variable domain, with remaining parts taken from reference TRBV29-1 and TRBJ1-2, reads SAVISQKPSRDICQRGTSLTIQCQVDSQVTMMFWYRQQPGQSLTLIATANQGSEATYESGFVIDKFPISRPNLTFSTLTVSNMSPEDSSIYLCSVADRGSLGYTFGSGTRLTVV.